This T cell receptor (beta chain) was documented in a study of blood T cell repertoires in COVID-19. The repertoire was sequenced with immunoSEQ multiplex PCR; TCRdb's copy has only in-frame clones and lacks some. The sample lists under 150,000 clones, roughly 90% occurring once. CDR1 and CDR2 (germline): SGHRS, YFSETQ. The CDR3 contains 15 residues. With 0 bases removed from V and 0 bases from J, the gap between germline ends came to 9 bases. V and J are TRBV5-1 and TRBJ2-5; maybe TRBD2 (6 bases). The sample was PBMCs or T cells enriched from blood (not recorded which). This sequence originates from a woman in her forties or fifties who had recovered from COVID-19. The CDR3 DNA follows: TGCGCCAGCAGCTTGGGAGCGGGCAACCAAGAGACCCAGTACTTC. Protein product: CASSLGAGNQETQYF.